A single sample is the source of the 7 T cell receptor beta chains below, sequenced in a study of cytomegalovirus exposure and HLA in healthy donors. Primers for the PCR totalled 60 Vbeta and 13 Jbeta. Only in-frame clones appear in the TCRdb table, and some are missing; sequencing was by immunoSEQ multiplex PCR. The top ten hold over 4% of the sample, which has some 100,000 clones, around three quarters seen once. Sequencing was carried out using PBMCs. All receptors come from a female donor in good health and CMV-seropositive.

V usage is TRBV2 and J usage is TRBJ2-4; D is uncertain. V dropped 2 bases and J dropped 0 bases, with 5 bases sitting between them. The CDR3 sequence is 14 residues long. Germline V gene data show CDR1 as SNHLY and CDR2 as FYNNEI. The CDR3 DNA follows: TGTGCCAGCAGTGAAACACGAGCCAAAAACATTCAGTACTTC. Encoded protein: CASSETRAKNIQYF. The full variable domain, with the rest looked up from reference TRBV2 and TRBJ2-4, is EPEVTQTPSHQVTQMGQEVILRCVPISNHLYFYWYRQILGQKVEFLVSFYNNEISEKSEIFDDQFSVERPDGSNFTLKIRSTKLEDSAMYFCASSETRAKNIQYFGAGTRLSVL.

As to this clone: Germline and junction disagree at one end, which may indicate a read error. The V call is TRBV7-9, the J call TRBJ1-1; no definite D call. Germline lookup yields CDR1 SEHNR and CDR2 FQNEAQ (reference sequence). The CDR3 extends over 16 amino acids. The CDR3 sequence: CSSSLLRRAMNTEAFF. In DNA form, the CDR3 reads TGTTCCAGCAGCCTCCTGAGGCGGGCTATGAACACTGAAGCTTTCTTT.

V is TRBV7-9 and J is TRBJ1-2; the match to TRBD1 covers 8 bases. Germline CDR1 SEHNR, CDR2 FQNEAQ (reference sequence). J gave up 0 bases and V 5 bases, and 5 bases lay outside the gene matches. The CDR3 has 15 residues. CDR3 bases: TGTGCCAGCAGCCCCCAGGGGGCCACTAACTATGGCTACACCTTC. Translated: CASSPQGATNYGYTF. Full variable domain (outside the CDR3, taken from reference TRBV7-9 and TRBJ1-2): DTGVSQNPRHKITKRGQNVTFRCDPISEHNRLYWYRQTLGQGPEFLTYFQNEAQLEKSRLLSDRFSAERPKGSFSTLEIQRTEQGDSAMYLCASSPQGATNYGYTFGSGTRLTVV.

For this clone: The sample has other DNA sequences that encode this CDR3 too. The genes are TRBV6-5 and TRBJ2-7; 10 nucleotides match TRBD1. V was clipped by 2 bases and J by 2 bases; unmatched bases: 0. CDR3 length equals 14 residues. Germline CDR1 and CDR2: MNHEY and SVGAGI. The CDR3 protein is CASSYGTGAYEQYF. DNA of the CDR3: TGTGCCAGCAGTTACGGGACAGGGGCCTACGAGCAGTACTTC.

This chain links TRBV19 with TRBJ2-3; no clear D gene. The CDR3 is 12 amino acids. Per the germline V gene, CDR1 is LNHDA and CDR2 is SQIVND (reference sequence). Between the trimmed V and J ends, which lost 3 bases and 4 bases, there was a span of 5 bases. The chain's CDR3 is CASSIISDTQYF. The CDR3 nucleotides read TGTGCCAGTAGTATCATTTCAGATACGCAGTATTTT.

This chain joins TRBV18 and TRBJ2-1; 9 bases agree with TRBD2. V gave up 3 bases and J gave up 7 bases; unmatched junction bases: 10. The length of the CDR3 is 16 residues. CDR1 KGHSH and CDR2 LQKENI come from the germline V gene. CDR3 in DNA: TGTGCCAGCTCACCCCAGGTTAGCGGGAGTCGGAATGAGCAGTTCTTC. This sequence encodes CASSPQVSGSRNEQFF.

The CDR3 here is CATKTGTGNYEQYF. The CDR3 DNA reads TGTGCCACCAAGACCGGGACAGGGAACTACGAGCAGTACTTC. This chain connects TRBV6-5 to TRBJ2-7, with 9 bases aligning to TRBD1. V lost 10 bases to trimming and J lost 3 bases; unmatched junction nucleotides: 10. Germline CDR1 reads MNHEY; CDR2 reads SVGAGI. This CDR3 is 14 amino acids long.